This TCR beta chain was identified in a study of blood T cell repertoires in COVID-19. CDR1 MGHRA and CDR2 YSYEKL come from the germline V gene. Between the trimmed V and J ends, which lost 3 bases and 2 bases, there was a span of 13 bases. This CDR3 has 15 residues. This table comes from immunoSEQ multiplex PCR, and its TCRdb copy is limited to in-frame clones, with some not included. The table shows about 150,000 clones, with more than 70% occurring only once. The chain recombines TRBV4-1 with TRBJ1-2, with a weak D call TRBD1 (6 bases). The sequenced sample consisted of peripheral blood. This clonotype originated in a human donor in a cohort sampled during active COVID-19. The CDR3 DNA sequence: TGCGCCAGCAGCCACCGTGACAGGAACAACTATGGCTACACCTTC. Protein product: CASSHRDRNNYGYTF.